The 22 T cell receptor beta chains listed next were all sequenced from one sample in a study of control samples from healthy donors and cancer patients. The method was immunoSEQ multiplex PCR; TCRdb's version includes in-frame clones alone and lacks a portion of them. The sample carries 130,000 or so clones, 89% recorded once. The sequenced material came from PBMCs. The receptors were gathered from a man aged 45-65 years with head and neck cancer.

This clone was counted only a few times. In nucleotides, the CDR3 is TGTGCCACCAGTGATGGGGCAGAATTGTACCAAGAGACCCAGTACTTC. This codes for CATSDGAELYQETQYF. This chain uses TRBV24-1 with TRBJ2-5; D perhaps matches TRBD1 (5 bases). The V end was cut by 3 bases, the J end by 0 bases, with 13 bases between. CDR3 length: 16 residues. The germline CDR1 and CDR2 sequences are KGHDR and SFDVKD.

The CDR3 nucleotides read TGTGCCAGCAGTTTATTGGGGGGCTACACCTTC. Protein sequence: CASSLLGGYTF. V is TRBV28 and J is TRBJ1-2; D uncertain. The CDR3 has 11 residues. The V and J ends lost 1 base and 8 bases respectively, with 5 bases between them. CDR1 is MDHEN, CDR2 SYDVKM, per germline.

This sequence joins TRBV5-1 and TRBJ2-5; TRBD1 is a possible D gene (5 bases). Deletions cut 6 bases from V and 0 bases from J, with 15 bases between. CDR1 and CDR2 (germline): SGHRS, YFSETQ. This CDR3 is 15 amino acids long. The CDR3 loop is CASTGAGSYQETQYF. DNA for the CDR3: TGCGCCAGCACTGGGGCAGGCTCGTACCAAGAGACCCAGTACTTC.

J is TRBJ2-1 and V is TRBV27; 9 bases line up with TRBD2. This CDR3 spans 14 amino acids. The junction had 5 bases not matched to a gene; V was cut back by 5 bases and J by 6 bases. Germline values: CDR1 MNHEY, CDR2 SMNVEV (reference sequence). The CDR3 protein is CASSRTSVGNEQFF. The CDR3 DNA is TGTGCCAGCAGTCGGACTAGCGTAGGCAATGAGCAGTTCTTC.

The rearrangement joins TRBV30 to TRBJ2-2; perhaps TRBD1 as D (5 bases). The germline CDR1 and CDR2 sequences are GTSNPN and SVGIG (reference sequence). The CDR3 runs 13 residues. The V gene lost 3 bases and the J gene lost 4 bases, with 9 bases spanning the gap. DNA for the CDR3: TGTGCCTGGAGGGGGCGAAGCACCGGGGAGCTGTTTTTT. It is translated as CAWRGRSTGELFF. Combining the CDR3 with reference TRBV30 and TRBJ2-2 gives the whole variable domain SQTIHQWPATLVQPVGSPLSLECTVEGTSNPNLYWYRQAAGRGLQLLFYSVGIGQISSEVPQNLSASRPQDRQFILSSKKLLLSDSGFYLCAWRGRSTGELFFGEGSRLTVL.

The chain is built from TRBV13 and TRBJ2-5; D is unclear. The V gene's germline CDR1 is PRHDT and CDR2 FYEKMQ (reference sequence). Trimming removed 5 bases at V and 1 base at J, with 11 bases between. The CDR3 is made up of 14 amino acids. CDR3 protein: CASSLKTPQETQYF. The CDR3 DNA sequence: TGTGCCAGCAGCCTTAAGACCCCCCAAGAGACCCAGTACTTC.

This clone was detected only once. V is TRBV7-6 and J is TRBJ2-7, with TRBD1 identical over 9 bases. The CDR3 length is 15 residues. Losses at the gene ends were 2 bases for V and 3 bases for J; bases not matched to a gene: 5. Germline V gene lookup returns CDR1 SGHVS and CDR2 FNYEAQ. CDR3 loop: CASSLQRTGVYEQYF. The CDR3 nucleotides are TGTGCCAGCAGCTTACAGAGGACAGGGGTCTACGAGCAGTACTTC.

This chain joins TRBV18 and TRBJ2-6, with a possible D match to TRBD1 (6 bases). V lost 2 bases, J lost 4 bases, and 9 bases lay in between. Germline V gene sequence: CDR1 KGHSH, CDR2 LQKENI. The length of the CDR3 is 15 residues. The CDR3 protein is CASSPITGGANVLTF. In DNA, the CDR3 is TGTGCCAGCTCACCAATCACAGGGGGGGCCAACGTCCTGACTTTC.

V and J are TRBV7-9 and TRBJ2-2, with D possibly being TRBD2 (5 bases). The ends were cut back, 3 bases at V and 1 base at J, with 12 bases in the middle. The CDR3 has 16 residues. The germline CDR1 and CDR2 sequences are SEHNR and FQNEAQ (reference sequence). CDR3 DNA sequence: TGTGCCAGCAGCTTCGAAAGGACTGTGAACACCGGGGAGCTGTTTTTT. Translated, it gives CASSFERTVNTGELFF.

V is TRBV19 and J is TRBJ2-1; 12 bases are a match to TRBD1. Germline V CDR1 and CDR2: LNHDA, SQIVND (reference sequence). The CDR3 covers 15 residues. The ends lost 7 bases at V and 3 bases at J; junction bases unmatched: 4. CDR3 sequence (DNA): TGTGCCAGTAACCGGGACAGGGGGCTCTACAATGAGCAGTTCTTC. Translation gives CASNRDRGLYNEQFF.

This chain links TRBV21-1 with TRBJ2-7; TRBD1 was called by the table and not checked on the DNA. TRBV21-1 is recorded as a pseudogene. This CDR3 spans 17 amino acids. This chain's CDR3 is CASSKEETGGDSYEQYF. The CDR3 bases are TGTGCCAGCAGCAAAGAGGAGACAGGGGGCGACTCCTACGAGCAGTACTTC.

This chain links TRBV28 with TRBJ1-1, with 8 nucleotides matching TRBD1. The CDR3 totals 15 residues. Germline V gene lookup returns CDR1 MDHEN and CDR2 SYDVKM. J was trimmed by 10 bases and V by 7 bases; bases with no gene match: 17. CDR3 residues: CASTPPQDREFRAFF. CDR3 DNA: TGTGCCAGCACCCCCCCTCAGGACAGGGAGTTTCGAGCTTTCTTT.

The V and J genes are TRBV6-5 and TRBJ2-5; D gene unclear. The CDR3 loop spans 12 amino acids. V was clipped by 7 bases and J by 4 bases, with 10 bases between them. In germline, CDR1 is MNHEY, CDR2 SVGAGI. The CDR3 region is CASISPGETQYF. The CDR3 DNA is TGTGCCAGCATAAGTCCGGGAGAGACCCAGTACTTC.

The count of this clone is one. The genes are TRBV9 and TRBJ2-5; weak D call: TRBD1 (5 bases). There are 15 residues in the CDR3. Trimming removed 0 bases from V and 5 bases from J, with 14 bases in between. The germline V gene encodes CDR1 SGDLS and CDR2 YYNGEE. This chain's CDR3 is CASSVAPGRDETQYF. CDR3 in DNA: TGTGCCAGCAGCGTAGCCCCGGGCAGGGATGAGACCCAGTACTTC. Using reference TRBV9 and TRBJ2-5 for the parts outside the CDR3, the full variable domain is DSGVTQTPKHLITATGQRVTLRCSPRSGDLSVYWYQQSLDQGLQFLIQYYNGEERAKGNILERFSAQQFPDLHSELNLSSLELGDSALYFCASSVAPGRDETQYFGPGTRLLVL.

The chain joins TRBV9 to TRBJ2-1, with 8 bases lining up with TRBD1. The germline CDR1 and CDR2 sequences are SGDLS and YYNGEE. The CDR3 covers 15 residues. V was pared by 0 bases and J by 8 bases, with 7 bases of the junction left unmatched. CDR3 amino acids: CASSVDGTGFYEQFF. The CDR3 region has the DNA TGTGCCAGCAGCGTAGACGGGACAGGATTCTATGAGCAGTTCTTC.

The chain is built from TRBV3-1 (or the pseudogene TRBV3-2) and TRBJ2-1; D uncertain. Germline V gene lookup returns CDR1 LGHDT and CDR2 YNNKEL (reference sequence). CDR3 size: 11 residues. V was clipped by 7 bases and J by 5 bases, with 6 bases between them. The CDR3: CASIGNNEQFF. CDR3 nucleotides: TGTGCCAGCATCGGCAACAATGAGCAGTTCTTC.

This clone appeared a single time. The J gene is TRBJ1-5, the V gene TRBV28; D possibly corresponds to TRBD1 (5 bases). CDR1 MDHEN and CDR2 SYDVKM come from the germline V gene. The V end lost 3 bases, the J end lost 7 bases, and 13 bases lay between the germline ends. This CDR3 comprises 14 residues. CDR3 loop: CASSFIGVGQPQHF. DNA of the CDR3: TGTGCCAGCAGTTTTATAGGGGTGGGACAGCCCCAGCATTTT.

The V and J genes are TRBV27 and TRBJ2-3; TRBD2 matches 12 bases. Germline lookup yields CDR1 MNHEY and CDR2 SMNVEV (reference sequence). The V and J ends lost 10 bases and 6 bases, in that order; junction bases with no gene match: 8. The CDR3 has 14 residues. CDR3 loop: CATQGLAGGDTQYF. Written as DNA, the CDR3 is TGTGCCACCCAGGGGCTAGCGGGGGGGGATACGCAGTATTTT.

The chain employs TRBV7-8 and TRBJ1-1, with D hard to call. Trimming stripped 3 bases from V and 5 bases from J, with 16 bases between. Germline CDR1 reads SGHVS; CDR2 reads FQNEAQ. This CDR3 comprises 15 residues. The CDR3 sequence: CASSFAPDRRTEAFF. The CDR3 nucleotides are TGTGCCAGCAGCTTTGCCCCGGACCGAAGGACTGAAGCTTTCTTT.

This clone was detected only a few times. Additional DNA sequences in this sample encode the identical CDR3. DNA for the CDR3: TGCGCCAGCAGCTTCGGGGGGGCGGGCACTGAAGCTTTCTTT. Amino acids: CASSFGGAGTEAFF. The rearrangement joins TRBV5-1 to TRBJ1-1; D is perhaps TRBD1 (6 bases). Between the trimmed V and J ends, which lost 2 bases and 4 bases, there was a span of 12 bases. The CDR3 consists of 14 residues. The germline V gene has CDR1 SGHRS and CDR2 YFSETQ.

V is TRBV11-2 and J is TRBJ2-7; TRBD1 agrees at 7 bases. The V gene's germline CDR1 is SGHAT and CDR2 FQNNGV. The CDR3 has 15 residues. V shed 5 bases and J 7 bases; nucleotides not matched to a gene: 14. The CDR3 here is CASSLWTGTTGEQYF. The CDR3 DNA reads TGTGCCAGCAGCCTCTGGACAGGTACTACGGGGGAGCAGTACTTC.

This rearrangement joins TRBV11-2 to TRBJ2-7; 8 nucleotides agree with TRBD1. This CDR3 region has 15 residues. Germline V gene lookup returns CDR1 SGHAT and CDR2 FQNNGV. V dropped 4 bases and J dropped 1; count of bases not matched to a gene: 6. The CDR3 sequence is CASSSADRASYEQYF. CDR3 sequence (DNA): TGTGCCAGCAGCTCGGCGGACAGGGCGTCCTACGAGCAGTACTTC.